This T cell receptor (beta chain) was recovered during a study of T cells after yellow fever vaccination. Overall study context: The authors prepared low-cell-number fractions using SMART-Seq v4 Ultra Low Input.

This clonotype was found a few times. Via MiXCR, TCRdb re-called the 5' RACE reads, giving one row per CDR3 protein. The table has about 400,000 distinct CDR3 sequences, roughly 11% seen once. Trimming at V came to 2 bases and at J to 1 base, leaving 3 bases not matched to a gene. The CDR3 is 15 residues long. CDR1 and CDR2 (germline): SGHRS, YFSETQ. This TCR was recovered from a man younger than 35 who received the YFV17D yellow fever vaccine. The chain recombines TRBV5-1 with TRBJ2-1; 7 bases agree with TRBD2. The sample in question was PBMCs, obtained on the day of the first yellow fever vaccination. CDR3 DNA: TGCGCCAGCAGCTTATCAGCGGGGTCCTACAATGAGCAGTTCTTC. It specifies CASSLSAGSYNEQFF.